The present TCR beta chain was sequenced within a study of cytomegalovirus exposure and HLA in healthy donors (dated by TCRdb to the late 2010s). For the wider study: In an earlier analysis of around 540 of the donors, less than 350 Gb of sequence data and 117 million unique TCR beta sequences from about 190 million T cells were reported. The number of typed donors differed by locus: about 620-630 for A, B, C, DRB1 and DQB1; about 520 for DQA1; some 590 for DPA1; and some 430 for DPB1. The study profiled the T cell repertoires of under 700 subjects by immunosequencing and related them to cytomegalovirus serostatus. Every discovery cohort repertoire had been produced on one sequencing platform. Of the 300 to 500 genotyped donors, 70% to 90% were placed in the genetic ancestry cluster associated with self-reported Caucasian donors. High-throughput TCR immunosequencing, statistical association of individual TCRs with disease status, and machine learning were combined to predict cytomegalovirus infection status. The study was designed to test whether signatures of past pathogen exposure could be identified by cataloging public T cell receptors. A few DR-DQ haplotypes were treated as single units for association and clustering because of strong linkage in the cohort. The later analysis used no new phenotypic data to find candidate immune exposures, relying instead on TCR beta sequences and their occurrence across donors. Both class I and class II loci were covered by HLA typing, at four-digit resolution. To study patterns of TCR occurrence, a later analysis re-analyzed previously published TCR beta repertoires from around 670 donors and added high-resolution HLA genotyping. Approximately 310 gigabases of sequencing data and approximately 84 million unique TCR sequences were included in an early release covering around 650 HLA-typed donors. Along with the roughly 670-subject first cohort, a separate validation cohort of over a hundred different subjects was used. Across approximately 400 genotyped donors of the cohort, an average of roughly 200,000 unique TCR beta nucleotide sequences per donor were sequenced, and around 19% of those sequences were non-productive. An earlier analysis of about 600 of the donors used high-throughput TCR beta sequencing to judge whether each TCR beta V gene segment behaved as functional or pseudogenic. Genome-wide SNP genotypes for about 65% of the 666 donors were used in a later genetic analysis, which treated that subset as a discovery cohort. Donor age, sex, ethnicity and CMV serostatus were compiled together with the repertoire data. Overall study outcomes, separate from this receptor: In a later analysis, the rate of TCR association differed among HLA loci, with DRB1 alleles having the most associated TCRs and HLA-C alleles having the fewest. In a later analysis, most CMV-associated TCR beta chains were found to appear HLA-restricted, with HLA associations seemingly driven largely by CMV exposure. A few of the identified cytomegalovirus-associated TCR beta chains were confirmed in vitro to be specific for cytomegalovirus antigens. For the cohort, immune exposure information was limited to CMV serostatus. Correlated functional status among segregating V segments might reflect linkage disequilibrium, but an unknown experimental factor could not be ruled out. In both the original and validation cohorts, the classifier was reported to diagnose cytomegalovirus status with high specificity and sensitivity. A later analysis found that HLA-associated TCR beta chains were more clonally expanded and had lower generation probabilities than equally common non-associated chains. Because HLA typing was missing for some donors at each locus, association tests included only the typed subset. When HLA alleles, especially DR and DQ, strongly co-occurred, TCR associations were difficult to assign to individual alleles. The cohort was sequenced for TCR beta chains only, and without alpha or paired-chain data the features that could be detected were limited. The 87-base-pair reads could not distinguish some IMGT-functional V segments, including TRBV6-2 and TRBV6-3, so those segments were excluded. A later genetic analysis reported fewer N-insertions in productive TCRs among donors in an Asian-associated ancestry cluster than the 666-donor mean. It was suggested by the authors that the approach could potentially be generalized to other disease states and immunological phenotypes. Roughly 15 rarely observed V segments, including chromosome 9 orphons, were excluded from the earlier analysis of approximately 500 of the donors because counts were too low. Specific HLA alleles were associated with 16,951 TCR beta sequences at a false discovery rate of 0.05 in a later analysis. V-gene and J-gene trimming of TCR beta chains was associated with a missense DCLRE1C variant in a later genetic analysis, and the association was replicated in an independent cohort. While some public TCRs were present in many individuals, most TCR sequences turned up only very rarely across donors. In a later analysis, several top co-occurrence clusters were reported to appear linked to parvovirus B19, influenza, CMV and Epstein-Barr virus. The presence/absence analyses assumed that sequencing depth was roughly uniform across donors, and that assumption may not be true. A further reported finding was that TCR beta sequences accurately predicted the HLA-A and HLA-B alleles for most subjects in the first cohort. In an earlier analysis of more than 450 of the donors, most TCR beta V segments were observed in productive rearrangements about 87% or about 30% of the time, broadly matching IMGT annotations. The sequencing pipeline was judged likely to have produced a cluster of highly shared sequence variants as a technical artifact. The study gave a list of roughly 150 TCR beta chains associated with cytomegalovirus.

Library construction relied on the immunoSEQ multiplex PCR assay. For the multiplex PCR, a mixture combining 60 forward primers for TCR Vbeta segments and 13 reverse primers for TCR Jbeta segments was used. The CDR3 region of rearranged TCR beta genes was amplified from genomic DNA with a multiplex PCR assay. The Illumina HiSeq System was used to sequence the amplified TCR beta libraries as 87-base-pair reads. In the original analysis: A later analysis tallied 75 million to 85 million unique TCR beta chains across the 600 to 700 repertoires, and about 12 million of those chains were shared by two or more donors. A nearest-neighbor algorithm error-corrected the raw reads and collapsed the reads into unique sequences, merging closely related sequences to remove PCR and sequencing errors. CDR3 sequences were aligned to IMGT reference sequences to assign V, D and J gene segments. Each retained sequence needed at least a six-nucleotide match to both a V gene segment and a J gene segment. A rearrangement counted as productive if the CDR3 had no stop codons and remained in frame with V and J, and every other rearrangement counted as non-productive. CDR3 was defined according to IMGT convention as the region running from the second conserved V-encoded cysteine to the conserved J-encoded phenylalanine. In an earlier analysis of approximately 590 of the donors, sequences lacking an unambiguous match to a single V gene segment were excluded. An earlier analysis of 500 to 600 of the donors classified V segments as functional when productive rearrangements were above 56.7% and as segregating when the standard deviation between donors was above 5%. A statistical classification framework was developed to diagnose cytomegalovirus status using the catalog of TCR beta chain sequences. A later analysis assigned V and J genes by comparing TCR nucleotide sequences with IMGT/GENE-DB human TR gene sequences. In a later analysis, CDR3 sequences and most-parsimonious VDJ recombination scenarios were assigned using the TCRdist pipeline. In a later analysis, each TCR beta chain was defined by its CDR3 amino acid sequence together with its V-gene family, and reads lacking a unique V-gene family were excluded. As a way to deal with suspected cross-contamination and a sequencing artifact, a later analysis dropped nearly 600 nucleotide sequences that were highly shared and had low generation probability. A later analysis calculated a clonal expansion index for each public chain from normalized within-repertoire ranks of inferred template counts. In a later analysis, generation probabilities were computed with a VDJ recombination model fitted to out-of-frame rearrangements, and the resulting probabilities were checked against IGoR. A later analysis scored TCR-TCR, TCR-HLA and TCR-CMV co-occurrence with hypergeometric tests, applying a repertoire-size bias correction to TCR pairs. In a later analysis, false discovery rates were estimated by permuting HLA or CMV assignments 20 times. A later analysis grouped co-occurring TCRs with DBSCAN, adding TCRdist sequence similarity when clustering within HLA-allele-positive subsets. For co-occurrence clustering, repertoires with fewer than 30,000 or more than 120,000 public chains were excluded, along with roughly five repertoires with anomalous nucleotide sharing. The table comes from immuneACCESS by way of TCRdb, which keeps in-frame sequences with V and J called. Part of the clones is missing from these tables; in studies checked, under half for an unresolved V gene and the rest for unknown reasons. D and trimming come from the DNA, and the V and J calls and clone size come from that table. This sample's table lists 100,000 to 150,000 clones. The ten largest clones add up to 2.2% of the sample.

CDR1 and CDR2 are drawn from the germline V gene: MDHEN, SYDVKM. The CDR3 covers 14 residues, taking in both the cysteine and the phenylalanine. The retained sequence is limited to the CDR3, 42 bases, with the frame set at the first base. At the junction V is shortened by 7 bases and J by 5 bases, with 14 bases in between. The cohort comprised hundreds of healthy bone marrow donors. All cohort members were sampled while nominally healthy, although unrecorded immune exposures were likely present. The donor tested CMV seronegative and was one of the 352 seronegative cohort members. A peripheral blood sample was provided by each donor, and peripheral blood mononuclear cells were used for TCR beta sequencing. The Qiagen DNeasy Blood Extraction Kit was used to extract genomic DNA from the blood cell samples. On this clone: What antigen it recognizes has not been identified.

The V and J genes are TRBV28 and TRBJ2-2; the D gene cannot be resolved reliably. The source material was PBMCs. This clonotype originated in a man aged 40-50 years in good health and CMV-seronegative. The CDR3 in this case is CASNLLQSTGELFF. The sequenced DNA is TGTGCCAGCAACCTCCTCCAGTCAACCGGGGAGCTGTTTTTT.